In this sample, the clone carrying this T cell receptor (beta chain) turned up many times. Using its own MiXCR run on the reads, TCRdb lists one record per CDR3 protein. Of fewer than 250,000 distinct CDR3 sequences listed, more than 25% are singletons. This sample was included in a study of kidney transplant recipient with SARS-CoV-2 infection. The CDR3 sequence is 11 residues long. Trimming stripped 3 bases from V and 5 bases from J, with 7 bases between. Germline lookup yields CDR1 DFQATT and CDR2 SNEGSKA (reference sequence). The receptor was isolated from a young adult male patient who had COVID-19 and was a kidney transplant recipient. Some T cells may be the graft donor's. Specimen: a blood sample, collected at baseline and on roughly day 120 from a kidney transplant recipient. The V call is TRBV20-1, the J call TRBJ2-5, with unresolved D. The CDR3 nucleotides read TGCAGTGCTAGTGGGATGGAGACCCAGTACTTC. Amino acid sequence: CSASGMETQYF.